These 6 T cell receptor beta chains came from one sample sequenced in a study of T cell clonotyping in hematopoietic cell transplantation. Specified time point: recipient sample about 28 days before transplant, after cytoreduction. Assay: immunoSEQ multiplex PCR; the TCRdb copy retains only in-frame clones and omits some. The sample lists tens of thousands of clones; around 84% were seen once. The specimen was peripheral blood mononuclear cells, collected before stem cell transplant. Receptors originate from a man in his 60s with biphenotypic leukemia. Some clones in this sample may be carry-over from other donors' samples.

This chain uses TRBV27 with TRBJ2-7; D not certain. Germline CDR1 and CDR2: MNHEY and SMNVEV (reference sequence). The ends were cut back, 2 bases at V and 1 base at J, with 6 bases in the middle. The CDR3 runs 13 residues. CDR3: CASSLMGSYEQYF. DNA of the CDR3: TGTGCCAGCAGTTTAATGGGTTCCTACGAGCAGTACTTC.

The V and J genes are TRBV6-7 and TRBJ1-1; D is unresolved. TRBV6-7 is flagged as an ORF with uncertain function. Trimming took off 0 bases at V and 0 bases at J, with 8 bases between the two ends. This CDR3 region has 15 residues. The CDR3 sequence: CASSYSSRLNTEAFF. The CDR3 DNA follows: TGTGCCAGCAGTTACTCGAGTAGGCTGAACACTGAAGCTTTCTTT.

The chain is built from TRBV30 and TRBJ1-4; D possibly corresponds to TRBD1 (5 bases). Trimming cost V 1 base and J 13 bases, with 16 bases left between them. Per the germline V gene, CDR1 is GTSNPN and CDR2 is SVGIG (reference sequence). The CDR3 runs to 13 residues. This CDR3 is CAWSAGRAVRLFF. The CDR3 DNA reads TGTGCCTGGAGTGCAGGGAGGGCCGTAAGACTGTTTTTT.

V usage is TRBV11-2 and J usage is TRBJ2-7; unclear D gene. V lost 3 bases and J lost 0, with 9 bases in between. Germline-derived CDR1 and CDR2 are SGHAT and FQNNGV. The CDR3 runs to 14 residues. CDR3 bases: TGTGCCAGCAGCTTGGCACTCGCCTCCTACGAGCAGTACTTC. Translated: CASSLALASYEQYF.

V and J are TRBV18 and TRBJ2-7, with 7 bases fitting TRBD1. CDR3 size: 14 residues. V was clipped by 3 bases and J by 2 bases; unmatched bases: 4. Germline V gene sequence: CDR1 KGHSH, CDR2 LQKENI. DNA of the CDR3: TGTGCCAGCTCACCCGGGGACAGCACCTACGAGCAGTACTTC. This sequence encodes CASSPGDSTYEQYF.

The V gene is TRBV28, the J gene TRBJ1-1; the D is unclear. The germline V gene encodes CDR1 MDHEN and CDR2 SYDVKM. V lost 6 bases and J lost 5, with 13 bases in between. CDR3 size: 13 residues. CDR3 nucleotide sequence: TGTGCCAGCAGCCCCACAGCGGAAACTGAAGCTTTCTTT. Translated, it gives CASSPTAETEAFF.